This T cell receptor (beta chain) was obtained from a study of blood T cell repertoires in COVID-19. Overall study: Samples came from the United States, Italy and Spain, spanning acute and convalescent COVID-19. PBMCs, B-cell-depleted T cells, or T cells were the source of the cDNA or gDNA that made up the material.

As handled by the study authors: The assay estimated nucleated cells by amplifying reference gene primers. Assay: immunoSEQ multiplex PCR; the TCRdb copy retains only in-frame clones and omits some. The DNA was the basis for D and trimming; V, J and clone size are from that table. This sample has 89,000 or so clones, with about 85% found just once. Trimming removed 7 bases from V and 0 bases from J; junction bases left unmatched: 3. Per germline, CDR1 SNHLY and CDR2 FYNNEI. The CDR3 consists of 13 residues. Sequencing input: peripheral blood. The sequence was obtained from a human donor in a cohort sampled during active COVID-19. The chain combines TRBV2 with TRBJ2-7, with 7 positions matching TRBD1. For the CDR3, the DNA is TGTGCCAGCAAAGGGGGCGCCTCCTACGAGCAGTACTTC. Translation gives CASKGGASYEQYF.